One and the same sample provided the 3 T cell receptor beta chains below, sequenced in a study of shared clonotypes between healthy human individuals. This table comes from immunoSEQ multiplex PCR, and its TCRdb copy is limited to in-frame clones, with some not included. This table holds around 240,000 clones, 60% to 70% found once. Sequencing was done on a sample of memory CD4+ T cells sorted from blood. As to subset: CD45RA-negative fraction. The receptors come from a man aged 25 to 40 in good health.

A note on this clone: Since a much larger clone is just one base distant, this may be a read error. Other DNA sequences in the sample encode the same CDR3. The CDR3 bases are TGTGCCAGCAGCGTCAGTTGGACTAGCGGCACCTCCTACAATGAGCAGTTCTTC. Translated: CASSVSWTSGTSYNEQFF. The gene calls are TRBV9 and TRBJ2-1; 10 bases fit TRBD2. The germline CDR1 and CDR2 sequences are SGDLS and YYNGEE. The CDR3 spans 18 residues. The V segment lost 2 bases and the J segment 0 bases; nucleotides outside the gene matches: 8.

The chain links TRBV15 to TRBJ2-7; D gene unclear. V lost 0 bases and J 0 bases, leaving 9 bases between the germline ends. The CDR3 length is 15 residues. Germline CDR1 and CDR2: LNHNV and YYDKDF (reference sequence). The CDR3 DNA reads as TGTGCCACCAGCAGAGATCGACCGGCCTCCTACGAGCAGTACTTC. It yields the protein CATSRDRPASYEQYF.

The sample holds a few counts of this clone. This chain joins TRBV28 and TRBJ1-4, with 8 bases matching TRBD1. V trimming: 4 bases; J trimming: 9 bases; junction bases outside the gene matches: 16. The CDR3 length is 17 residues. The V gene's germline CDR1 is MDHEN and CDR2 SYDVKM. The DNA of the CDR3 is TGTGCCAGCAGTTCCCCTGGTGACAGGGGCGGCAGGAAAAAACTGTTTTTT. Residues: CASSSPGDRGGRKKLFF.